The 13 T cell receptor beta chains presented below share a single source sample, sequenced in a study of blood T cell repertoires in COVID-19. TCRdb's copy holds only in-frame clones and misses some; the assay was immunoSEQ multiplex PCR. The table lists tens of thousands of clones, 60% to 85% of them singletons. The sequenced sample consisted of peripheral blood. The receptors originated from a human donor in a cohort sampled during active COVID-19.

V gene TRBV7-3 combines with J gene TRBJ1-2, with 7 bases matching TRBD1. CDR1 and CDR2 from the germline V gene are SGHTA and FQGTGA. V gave up 0 bases and J gave up 5 bases; unmatched junction bases: 6. The CDR3 is 15 amino acids. The CDR3 region is CASSLTTGQLYGYTF. In DNA form, the CDR3 reads TGTGCCAGCAGCTTAACGACGGGACAGTTATATGGCTACACCTTC.

The chain uses TRBV30 and TRBJ2-7, with 10 nucleotides matching TRBD2. The CDR3 spans 13 residues. With V trimmed by 8 bases and J by 3 bases, 7 bases remained unmatched. The germline gives CDR1 GTSNPN, CDR2 SVGIG (reference sequence). Here the CDR3 reads CAGWTSGFYEQYF. As DNA, the CDR3 is TGTGCCGGTTGGACTAGCGGATTCTACGAGCAGTACTTC. Supplemented by reference TRBV30 and TRBJ2-7, the full variable domain reads SQTIHQWPATLVQPVGSPLSLECTVEGTSNPNLYWYRQAAGRGLQLLFYSVGIGQISSEVPQNLSASRPQDRQFILSSKKLLLSDSGFYLCAGWTSGFYEQYFGPGTRLTVT.

The genes are TRBV25-1 and TRBJ1-1; possible D gene TRBD1, 6 bases. V gave up 6 bases and J gave up 10 bases, with 21 bases separating them. Germline assignment: CDR1 MGHDK and CDR2 SYGVNS. The CDR3 runs to 14 residues. CDR3 in amino acids: CASSEVGTTLGAFF. The CDR3 region has the DNA TGTGCCAGCAGCGAAGTGGGGACAACATTAGGAGCTTTCTTT.

The chain links TRBV12-3 or TRBV12-4 to TRBJ2-7; D is ambiguous. V lost 6 bases and J lost 5, with 11 bases in between. The CDR3 sequence is 12 residues long. CDR3 loop: CASSPGFNEQYF. CDR3 coding DNA: TGTGCCAGCAGCCCCGGTTTTAACGAGCAGTACTTC.

The chain links TRBV6-5 to TRBJ1-1; perhaps TRBD1 as D (6 bases). CDR1 and CDR2 (germline): MNHEY, SVGAGI. The CDR3 runs to 13 residues. Trimming removed 6 bases from V and 7 bases from J, with 15 bases in between. As DNA, the CDR3 is TGTGCCAGCAGCCTCCAGGGGCGAAGTGAAGCTTTCTTT. Its translation: CASSLQGRSEAFF.

V is TRBV19 and J is TRBJ2-1; TRBD2 is a possible D gene (5 bases). The CDR3 is 15 amino acids. The V end lost 6 bases, the J end lost 6 bases, and 18 bases lay between the germline ends. CDR1 and CDR2 from the germline V gene are LNHDA and SQIVND (reference sequence). The DNA for the CDR3 is TGTGCCAGTAGGCCAACTAGTCTGGGTACCAATGAGCAGTTCTTC. This sequence encodes CASRPTSLGTNEQFF.

CDR3 sequence: CASSYSQGVTEAFF. CDR3 bases: TGTGCCAGCAGTTACTCACAGGGGGTTACTGAAGCTTTCTTT. The V and J genes are TRBV6-5 and TRBJ1-1; 8 nucleotides match TRBD1. Germline V gene data show CDR1 as MNHEY and CDR2 as SVGAGI. The CDR3 runs to 14 residues. With 0 bases clipped from V and 5 bases from J, the junction kept 2 bases outside the gene matches.

The J gene is TRBJ2-7, the V gene TRBV6-5, with D perhaps matching TRBD1 (5 bases). Germline V gene data show CDR1 as MNHEY and CDR2 as SVGAGI. This CDR3 has 13 amino acids. Between the trimmed V and J ends, which lost 8 bases and 3 bases, there was a span of 14 bases. The CDR3 protein is CASGSRGFYEQYF. In DNA form, the CDR3 reads TGTGCCAGCGGATCTAGGGGATTCTACGAGCAGTACTTC.

This chain connects TRBV6-6 to TRBJ1-2; 7 bases fit TRBD1. V dropped 5 bases and J dropped 6; count of bases not matched to a gene: 18. Germline V CDR1 and CDR2: MNHNY, SVGAGI (reference sequence). The CDR3 is 17 residues long. The CDR3 bases are TGTGCCAGCAGTCTCTATCCTCCGCAGGGGGGAAAGAATGGCTACACCTTC. Translation: CASSLYPPQGGKNGYTF.

This clone has at least ten counts. The chain uses TRBV11-1 and TRBJ2-7, with a possible D match to TRBD2 (6 bases). CDR3 size: 14 residues. V lost 0 bases to trimming and J lost 7 bases, with 13 bases between them. Germline V gives CDR1 SGHAT, CDR2 FQDESV (reference sequence). The CDR3 bases are TGTGCCAGCAGCTTAGCGGGAGGTTCCGGGGAGCAGTACTTC. Protein sequence: CASSLAGGSGEQYF.

The rearrangement joins TRBV7-3 to TRBJ2-3, with D tentatively TRBD1 (6 bases). V lost 1 base and J 5 bases, leaving 10 bases between the germline ends. This CDR3 contains 14 residues. Germline CDR1 SGHTA, CDR2 FQGTGA. The CDR3 spells CASSLIGGIDTQYF. In nucleotides, the CDR3 is TGTGCCAGCAGCTTAATAGGGGGTATAGATACGCAGTATTTT.

This clone was observed many times. The chain combines TRBV19 with TRBJ2-3, with a tentative D call TRBD2 (5 bases). Germline values: CDR1 LNHDA, CDR2 SQIVND (reference sequence). The CDR3 extends over 14 amino acids. Trimming cost V 9 bases and J 0 bases, with 13 bases left between them. The DNA of the CDR3 is TGTGCCAGCAGATTGAGCGGTAGCACAGATACGCAGTATTTT. Its translation is CASRLSGSTDTQYF.

This clone was counted once. V is TRBV18 and J is TRBJ2-1; TRBD2 agrees at 9 bases. Germline V gene data show CDR1 as KGHSH and CDR2 as LQKENI. J was trimmed by 6 bases and V by 9 bases; bases with no gene match: 6. The CDR3 is 13 amino acids. The CDR3 DNA sequence: TGTGCCAGTACCGAGACTAGCGGCAATGAGCAGTTCTTC. Its translation is CASTETSGNEQFF.